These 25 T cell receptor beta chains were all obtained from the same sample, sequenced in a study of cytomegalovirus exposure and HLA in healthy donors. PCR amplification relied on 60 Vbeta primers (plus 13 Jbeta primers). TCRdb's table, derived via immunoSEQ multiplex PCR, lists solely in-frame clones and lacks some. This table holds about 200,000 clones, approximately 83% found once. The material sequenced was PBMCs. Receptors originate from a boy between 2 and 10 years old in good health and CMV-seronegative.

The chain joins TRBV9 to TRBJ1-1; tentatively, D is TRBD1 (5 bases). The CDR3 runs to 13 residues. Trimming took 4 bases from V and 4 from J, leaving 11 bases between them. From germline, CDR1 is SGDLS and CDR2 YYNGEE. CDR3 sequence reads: CASSRSGGTEAFF. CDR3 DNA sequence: TGTGCCAGCAGCCGAAGCGGGGGCACTGAAGCTTTCTTT.

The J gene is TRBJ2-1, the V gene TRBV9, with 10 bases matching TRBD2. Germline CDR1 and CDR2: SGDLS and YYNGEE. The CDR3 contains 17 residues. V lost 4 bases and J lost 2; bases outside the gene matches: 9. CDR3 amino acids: CASSSRLAGLTYNEQFF. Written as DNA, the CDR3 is TGTGCCAGCAGCTCAAGACTAGCGGGCCTGACCTACAATGAGCAGTTCTTC. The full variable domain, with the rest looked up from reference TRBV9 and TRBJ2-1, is DSGVTQTPKHLITATGQRVTLRCSPRSGDLSVYWYQQSLDQGLQFLIQYYNGEERAKGNILERFSAQQFPDLHSELNLSSLELGDSALYFCASSSRLAGLTYNEQFFGPGTRLTVL.

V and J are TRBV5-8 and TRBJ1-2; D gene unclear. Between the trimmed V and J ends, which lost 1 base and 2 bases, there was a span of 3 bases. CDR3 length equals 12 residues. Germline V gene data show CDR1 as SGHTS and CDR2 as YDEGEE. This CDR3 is CASSLTNYGYTF. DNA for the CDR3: TGTGCCAGCAGCTTGACAAACTATGGCTACACCTTC.

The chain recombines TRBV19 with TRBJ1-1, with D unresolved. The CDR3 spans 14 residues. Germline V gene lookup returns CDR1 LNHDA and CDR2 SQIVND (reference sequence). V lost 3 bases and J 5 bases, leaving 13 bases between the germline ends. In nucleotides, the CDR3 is TGTGCCAGTAGTATGGTAATCCCCGGGACTGAAGCTTTCTTT. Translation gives CASSMVIPGTEAFF.

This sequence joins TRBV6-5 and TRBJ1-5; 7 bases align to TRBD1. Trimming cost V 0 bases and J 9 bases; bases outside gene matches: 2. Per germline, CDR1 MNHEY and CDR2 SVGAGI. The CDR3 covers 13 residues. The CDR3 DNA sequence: TGTGCCAGCAGTTACTCATCAGGGGGGCCCCAGCATTTT. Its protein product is CASSYSSGGPQHF.

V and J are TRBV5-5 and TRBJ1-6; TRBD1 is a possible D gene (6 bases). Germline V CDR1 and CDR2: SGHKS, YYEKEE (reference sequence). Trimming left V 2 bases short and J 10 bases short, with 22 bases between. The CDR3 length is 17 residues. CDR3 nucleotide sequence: TGTGCCAGCAGCTTCCGAGACCTAACAGGGACGAGATCACCCCTCCACTTT. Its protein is CASSFRDLTGTRSPLHF. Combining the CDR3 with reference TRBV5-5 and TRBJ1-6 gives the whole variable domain DAGVTQSPTHLIKTRGQQVTLRCSPISGHKSVSWYQQVLGQGPQFIFQYYEKEERGRGNFPDRFSARQFPNYSSELNVNALLLGDSALYLCASSFRDLTGTRSPLHFGNGTRLTVT.

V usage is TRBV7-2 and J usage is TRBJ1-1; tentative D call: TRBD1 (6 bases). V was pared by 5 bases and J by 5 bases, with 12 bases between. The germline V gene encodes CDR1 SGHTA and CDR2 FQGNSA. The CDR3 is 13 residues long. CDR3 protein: CASSLQGRTEAFF. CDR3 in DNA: TGTGCCAGCAGCCTACAGGGTCGGACTGAAGCTTTCTTT.

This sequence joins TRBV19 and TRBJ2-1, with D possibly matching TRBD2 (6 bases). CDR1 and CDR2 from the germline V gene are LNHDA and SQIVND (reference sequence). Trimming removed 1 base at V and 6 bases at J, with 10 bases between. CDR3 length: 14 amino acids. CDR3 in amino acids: CASSIGGGANEQFF. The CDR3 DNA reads TGTGCCAGTAGTATAGGAGGCGGGGCCAATGAGCAGTTCTTC.

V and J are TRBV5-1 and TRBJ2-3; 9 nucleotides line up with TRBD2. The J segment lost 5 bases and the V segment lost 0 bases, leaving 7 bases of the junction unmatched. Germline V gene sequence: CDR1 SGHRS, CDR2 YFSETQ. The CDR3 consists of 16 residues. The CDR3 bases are TGCGCCAGCAGCTTGGTTGTAGCGGGGGTAGAAGATACGCAGTATTTT. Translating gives CASSLVVAGVEDTQYF.

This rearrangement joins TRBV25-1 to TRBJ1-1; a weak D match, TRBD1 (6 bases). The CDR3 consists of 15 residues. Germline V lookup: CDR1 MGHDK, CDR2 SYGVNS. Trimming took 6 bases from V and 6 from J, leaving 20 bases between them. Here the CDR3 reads CASRAGTPNVSEAFF. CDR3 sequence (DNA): TGTGCCAGCAGAGCCGGGACACCTAATGTCTCTGAAGCTTTCTTT.

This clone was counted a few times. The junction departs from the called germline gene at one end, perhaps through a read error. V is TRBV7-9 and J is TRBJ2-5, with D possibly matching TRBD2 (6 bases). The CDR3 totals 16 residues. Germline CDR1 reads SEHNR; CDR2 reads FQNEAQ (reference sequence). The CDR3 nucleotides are TGTTCCAGCAGCTTCTCAATCGGGGGAAGCGGAGAGACCCAGTACTTC. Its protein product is CSSSFSIGGSGETQYF.

The CDR3 bases are TGTGCCAGCAGTACCGGGACATATAGCAATCAGCCCCAGCATTTT. Its translation: CASSTGTYSNQPQHF. The rearrangement links TRBV2 to TRBJ1-5; tentatively, D is TRBD1 (6 bases). Germline CDR1 is SNHLY and CDR2 is FYNNEI. The CDR3 is 15 residues long. Trimming removed 5 bases from V and 0 bases from J, with 11 bases in between.

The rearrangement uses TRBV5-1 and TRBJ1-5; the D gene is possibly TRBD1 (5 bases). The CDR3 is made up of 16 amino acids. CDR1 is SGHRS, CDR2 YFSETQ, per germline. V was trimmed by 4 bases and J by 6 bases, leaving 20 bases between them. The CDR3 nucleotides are TGCGCCAGCAGCGCCCTCCCAGGGAATTCGGTTCAGCCCCAGCATTTT. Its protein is CASSALPGNSVQPQHF.

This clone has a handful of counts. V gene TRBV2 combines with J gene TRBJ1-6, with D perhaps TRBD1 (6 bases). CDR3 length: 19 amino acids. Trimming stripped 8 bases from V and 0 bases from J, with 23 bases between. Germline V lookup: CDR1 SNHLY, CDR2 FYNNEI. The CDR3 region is CASGGPRSGASSYNSPLHF. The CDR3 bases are TGTGCCAGCGGGGGCCCGCGGTCAGGGGCCAGCTCCTATAATTCACCCCTCCACTTT.

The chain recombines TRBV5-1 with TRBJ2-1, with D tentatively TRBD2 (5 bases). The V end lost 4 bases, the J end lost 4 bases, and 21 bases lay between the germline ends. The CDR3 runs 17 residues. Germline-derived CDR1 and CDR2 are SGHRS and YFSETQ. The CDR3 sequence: CASSLLSAANIYNEQFF. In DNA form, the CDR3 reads TGCGCCAGCAGCCTTTTATCAGCGGCCAATATTTACAATGAGCAGTTCTTC.

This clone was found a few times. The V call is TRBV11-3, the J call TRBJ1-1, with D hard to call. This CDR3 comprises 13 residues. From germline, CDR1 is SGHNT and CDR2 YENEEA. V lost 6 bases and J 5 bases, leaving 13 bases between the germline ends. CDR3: CASSFKGGTEAFF. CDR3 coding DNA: TGTGCCAGCAGTTTTAAGGGAGGGACTGAAGCTTTCTTT.

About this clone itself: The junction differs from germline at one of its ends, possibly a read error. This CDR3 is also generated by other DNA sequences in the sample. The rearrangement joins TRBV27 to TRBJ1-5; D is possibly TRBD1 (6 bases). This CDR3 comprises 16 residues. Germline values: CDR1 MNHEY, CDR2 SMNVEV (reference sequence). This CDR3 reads CASSPQWQGLSSPQHF. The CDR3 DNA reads TGCGCCAGCAGTCCCCAGTGGCAGGGGCTTTCGTCGCCCCAGCATTTT.

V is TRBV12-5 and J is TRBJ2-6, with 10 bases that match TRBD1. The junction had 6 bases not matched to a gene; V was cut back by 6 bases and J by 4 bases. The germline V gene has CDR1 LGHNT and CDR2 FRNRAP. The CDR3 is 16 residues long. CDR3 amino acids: CASGRQGADGANVLTF. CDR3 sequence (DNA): TGTGCTAGTGGCCGACAGGGGGCGGACGGGGCCAACGTCCTGACTTTC.

The CDR3 DNA follows: TGTGCCAGCAGACCCGGACACCCCAATTCACCCCTCCACTTT. It is translated as CASRPGHPNSPLHF. The rearrangement links TRBV6-5 to TRBJ1-6; a weak D match, TRBD1 (5 bases). In germline, CDR1 is MNHEY, CDR2 SVGAGI. This CDR3 has 14 residues. V was trimmed by 6 bases and J by 7 bases, leaving 13 bases between them.

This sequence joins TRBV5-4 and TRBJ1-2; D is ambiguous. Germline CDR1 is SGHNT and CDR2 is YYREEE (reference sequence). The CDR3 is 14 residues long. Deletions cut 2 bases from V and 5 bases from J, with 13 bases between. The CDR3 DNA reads TGTGCCAGCAGCTTCCTGGCAGACTCTTATGGCTACACCTTC. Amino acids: CASSFLADSYGYTF.

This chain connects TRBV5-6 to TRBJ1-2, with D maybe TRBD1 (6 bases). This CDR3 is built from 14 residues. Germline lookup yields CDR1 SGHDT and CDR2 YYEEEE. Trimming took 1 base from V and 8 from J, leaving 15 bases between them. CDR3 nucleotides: TGTGCCAGCAGCTTGTACAACCAGGGGCAAGGCTACACCTTC. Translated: CASSLYNQGQGYTF.

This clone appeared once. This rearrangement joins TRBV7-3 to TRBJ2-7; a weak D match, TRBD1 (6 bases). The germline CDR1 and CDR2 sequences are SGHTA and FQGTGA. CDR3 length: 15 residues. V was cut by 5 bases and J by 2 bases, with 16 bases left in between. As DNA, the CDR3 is TGTGCCAGCAGCCCCCATGGGACATCTACCTACGAGCAGTACTTC. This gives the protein CASSPHGTSTYEQYF.

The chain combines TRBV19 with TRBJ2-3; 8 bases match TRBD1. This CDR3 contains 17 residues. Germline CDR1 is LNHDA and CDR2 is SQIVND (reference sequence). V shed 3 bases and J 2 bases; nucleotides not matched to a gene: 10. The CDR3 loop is CASSMPGGYRDTDTQYF. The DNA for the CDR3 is TGTGCCAGTAGTATGCCAGGGGGCTATCGGGACACAGATACGCAGTATTTT.

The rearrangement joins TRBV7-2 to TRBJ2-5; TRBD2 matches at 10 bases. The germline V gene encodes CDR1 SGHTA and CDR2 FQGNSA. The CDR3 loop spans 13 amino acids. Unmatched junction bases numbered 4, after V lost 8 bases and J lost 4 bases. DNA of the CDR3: TGTGCCAGCCGGGCTAGCGGGGGAGAGACCCAGTACTTC. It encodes CASRASGGETQYF.

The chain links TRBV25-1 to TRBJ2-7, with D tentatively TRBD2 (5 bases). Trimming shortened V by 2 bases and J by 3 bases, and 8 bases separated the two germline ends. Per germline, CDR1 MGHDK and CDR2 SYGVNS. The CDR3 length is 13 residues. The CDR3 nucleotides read TGTGCCAGCAGTGAAAGCGGATTCTACGAGCAGTACTTC. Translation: CASSESGFYEQYF.